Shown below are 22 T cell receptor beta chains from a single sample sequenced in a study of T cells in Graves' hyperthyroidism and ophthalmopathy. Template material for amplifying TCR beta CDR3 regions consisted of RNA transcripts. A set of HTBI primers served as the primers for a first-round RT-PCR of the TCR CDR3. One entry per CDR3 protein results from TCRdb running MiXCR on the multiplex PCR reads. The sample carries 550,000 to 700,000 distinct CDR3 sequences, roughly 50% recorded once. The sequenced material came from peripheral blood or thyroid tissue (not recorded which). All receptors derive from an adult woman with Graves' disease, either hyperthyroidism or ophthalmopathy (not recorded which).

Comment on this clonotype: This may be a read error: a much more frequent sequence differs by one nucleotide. This CDR3 is CSVRSGQGPGTNVLTF. As DNA, the CDR3 is TGCAGCGTCCGATCGGGACAGGGGCCTGGGACCAACGTCCTGACTTTC. The chain joins TRBV29-1 to TRBJ2-6; TRBD1 agrees at 10 bases. Germline values: CDR1 SQVTM, CDR2 ANQGSEA. The CDR3 is made up of 16 amino acids. Full variable domain (rest looked up from reference TRBV29-1 and TRBJ2-6): SAVISQKPSRDICQRGTSLTIQCQVDSQVTMMFWYRQQPGQSLTLIATANQGSEATYESGFVIDKFPISRPNLTFSTLTVSNMSPEDSSIYLCSVRSGQGPGTNVLTFGAGSRLTVL.

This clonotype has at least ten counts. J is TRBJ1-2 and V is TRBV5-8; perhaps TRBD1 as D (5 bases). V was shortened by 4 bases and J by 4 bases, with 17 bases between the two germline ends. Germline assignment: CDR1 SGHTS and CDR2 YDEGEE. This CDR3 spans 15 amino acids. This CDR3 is CASSLGTASGYGYTF. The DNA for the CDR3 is TGTGCCAGCAGCCTAGGGACGGCGAGTGGCTATGGCTACACCTTC.

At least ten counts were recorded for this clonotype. The CDR3 nucleotides read TGTGCCAGCCCCCACCTTAGGACTAAGCCGCAACCTCCCTACGAGCAGTACTTC. It codes for CASPHLRTKPQPPYEQYF. This chain uses TRBV12-3 or TRBV12-4 with TRBJ2-7; possible D gene TRBD2, 6 bases. Trimming stripped 8 bases from V and 2 bases from J, with 28 bases between. The CDR3 covers 18 residues.

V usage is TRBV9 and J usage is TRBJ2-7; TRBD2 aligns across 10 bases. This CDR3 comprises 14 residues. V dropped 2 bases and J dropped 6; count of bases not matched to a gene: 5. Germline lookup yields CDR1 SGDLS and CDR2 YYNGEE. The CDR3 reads CASSVGTSVCEQYF. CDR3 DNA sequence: TGTGCCAGCAGCGTCGGGACTAGCGTCTGCGAGCAGTACTTC.

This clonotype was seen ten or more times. The CDR3 loop is CASSTAQETQYF. Written as DNA, the CDR3 is TGTGCCAGCTCAACAGCACAAGAGACCCAGTACTTC. This chain links TRBV18 with TRBJ2-5; the D is unclear. The CDR3 sequence is 12 residues long. V lost 5 bases, J lost 2 bases, and 6 bases lay in between. The germline gives CDR1 KGHSH, CDR2 LQKENI.

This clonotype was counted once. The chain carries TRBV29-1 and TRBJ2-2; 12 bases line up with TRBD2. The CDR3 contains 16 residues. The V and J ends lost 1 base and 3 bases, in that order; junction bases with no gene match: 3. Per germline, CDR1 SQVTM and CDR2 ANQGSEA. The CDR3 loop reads CSVEGTSGAHTGELFF. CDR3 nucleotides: TGCAGCGTTGAAGGGACTAGCGGGGCCCACACCGGGGAGCTGTTTTTT.

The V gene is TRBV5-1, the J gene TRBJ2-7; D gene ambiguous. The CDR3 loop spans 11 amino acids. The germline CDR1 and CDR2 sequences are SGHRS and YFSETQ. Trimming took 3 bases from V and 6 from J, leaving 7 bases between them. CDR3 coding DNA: TGCGCCAGCAGCTCGGGTTCCGAGCAGTACTTC. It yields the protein CASSSGSEQYF. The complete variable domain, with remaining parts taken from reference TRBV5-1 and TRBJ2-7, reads KAGVTQTPRYLIKTRGQQVTLSCSPISGHRSVSWYQQTPGQGLQFLFEYFSETQRNKGNFPGRFSGRQFSNSRSEMNVSTLELGDSALYLCASSSGSEQYFGPGTRLTVT.

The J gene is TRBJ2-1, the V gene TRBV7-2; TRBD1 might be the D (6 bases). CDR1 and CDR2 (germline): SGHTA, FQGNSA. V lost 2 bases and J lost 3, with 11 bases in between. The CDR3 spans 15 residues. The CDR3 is CASSLSGELYNEQFF. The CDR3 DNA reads TGTGCCAGCAGCTTATCAGGGGAGCTCTACAATGAGCAGTTCTTC.

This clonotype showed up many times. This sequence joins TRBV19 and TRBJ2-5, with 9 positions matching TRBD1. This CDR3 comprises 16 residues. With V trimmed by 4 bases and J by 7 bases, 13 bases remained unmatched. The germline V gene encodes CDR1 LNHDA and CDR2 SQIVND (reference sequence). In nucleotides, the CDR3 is TGTGCCAGTAGTAGCCGGACAGGGGCCCCGGAGGGGACCCAGTACTTC. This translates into CASSSRTGAPEGTQYF. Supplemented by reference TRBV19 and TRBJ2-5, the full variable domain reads DGGITQSPKYLFRKEGQNVTLSCEQNLNHDAMYWYRQDPGQGLRLIYYSQIVNDFQKGDIAEGYSVSREKKESFPLTVTSAQKNPTAFYLCASSSRTGAPEGTQYFGPGTRLLVL.

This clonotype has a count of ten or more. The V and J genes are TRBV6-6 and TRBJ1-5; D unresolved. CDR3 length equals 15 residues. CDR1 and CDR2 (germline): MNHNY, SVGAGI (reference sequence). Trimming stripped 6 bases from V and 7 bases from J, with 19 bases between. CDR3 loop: CASRSSHIIQQPQHF. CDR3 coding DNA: TGTGCCAGCAGGAGCAGCCATATAATCCAACAGCCCCAGCATTTT.

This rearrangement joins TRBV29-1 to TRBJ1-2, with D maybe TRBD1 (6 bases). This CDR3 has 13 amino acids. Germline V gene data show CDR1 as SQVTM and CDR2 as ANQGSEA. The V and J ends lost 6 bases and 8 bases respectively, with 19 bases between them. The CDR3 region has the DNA TGCAGCGTCCTCACTTCGACAGGCTCCGGCTACACCTTC. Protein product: CSVLTSTGSGYTF.

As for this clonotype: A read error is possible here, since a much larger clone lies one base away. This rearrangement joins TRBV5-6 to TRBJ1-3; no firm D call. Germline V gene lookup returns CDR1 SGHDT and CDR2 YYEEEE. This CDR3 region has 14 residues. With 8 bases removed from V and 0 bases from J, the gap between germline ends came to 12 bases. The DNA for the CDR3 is TGTGCCAGGGCCGGGATCTACTCTGGAAACACCATATATTTT. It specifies CARAGIYSGNTIYF.

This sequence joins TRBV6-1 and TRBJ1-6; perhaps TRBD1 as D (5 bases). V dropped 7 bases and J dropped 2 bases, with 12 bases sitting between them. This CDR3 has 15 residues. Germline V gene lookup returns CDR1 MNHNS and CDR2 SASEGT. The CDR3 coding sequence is TGTGCCAGCACAGGGTTTGACGCCTATAATTCACCCCTCCACTTT. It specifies CASTGFDAYNSPLHF.

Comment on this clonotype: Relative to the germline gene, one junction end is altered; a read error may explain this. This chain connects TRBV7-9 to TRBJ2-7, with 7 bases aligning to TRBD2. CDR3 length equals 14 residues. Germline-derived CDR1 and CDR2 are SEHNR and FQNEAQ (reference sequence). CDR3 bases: TGTGCCAGCAGTTTAGGCGGGAGTGCCAACGAGCAGTACTTC. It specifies CASSLGGSANEQYF.

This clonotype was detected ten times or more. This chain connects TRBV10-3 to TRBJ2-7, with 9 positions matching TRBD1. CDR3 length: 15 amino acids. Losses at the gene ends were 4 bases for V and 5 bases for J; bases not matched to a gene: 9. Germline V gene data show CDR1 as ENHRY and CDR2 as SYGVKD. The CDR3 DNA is TGTGCCATCAGTGGGGGAGAGGACAGGGGCCACGAGCAGTACTTC. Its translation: CAISGGEDRGHEQYF.

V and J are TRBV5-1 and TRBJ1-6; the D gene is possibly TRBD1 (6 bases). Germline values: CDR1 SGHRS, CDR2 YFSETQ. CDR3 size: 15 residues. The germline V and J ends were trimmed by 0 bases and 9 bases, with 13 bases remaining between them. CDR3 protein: CASSLGAGASSPLHF. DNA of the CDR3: TGCGCCAGCAGCTTGGGAGCAGGGGCTAGTTCACCCCTCCACTTT.

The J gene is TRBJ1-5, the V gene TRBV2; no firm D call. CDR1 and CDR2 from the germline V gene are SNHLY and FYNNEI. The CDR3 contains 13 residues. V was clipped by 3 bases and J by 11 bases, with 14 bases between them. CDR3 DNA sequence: TGTGCCAGCAGTGACCAGGAACTAGGGTCCCAGCATTTT. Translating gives CASSDQELGSQHF. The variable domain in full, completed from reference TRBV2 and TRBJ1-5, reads EPEVTQTPSHQVTQMGQEVILRCVPISNHLYFYWYRQILGQKVEFLVSFYNNEISEKSEIFDDQFSVERPDGSNFTLKIRSTKLEDSAMYFCASSDQELGSQHFGDGTRLSIL.

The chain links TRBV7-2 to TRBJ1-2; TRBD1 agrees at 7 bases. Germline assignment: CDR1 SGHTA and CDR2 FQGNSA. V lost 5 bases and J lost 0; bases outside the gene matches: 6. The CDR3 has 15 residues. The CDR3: CASSQQGQPNYGYTF. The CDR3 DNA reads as TGTGCCAGCAGCCAACAGGGACAGCCTAACTATGGCTACACCTTC.

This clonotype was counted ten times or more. CDR3 loop: CASSRGQGPNSPLHF. DNA for the CDR3: TGTGCCAGCAGCAGAGGACAGGGCCCTAATTCACCCCTCCACTTT. The chain combines TRBV7-3 with TRBJ1-6; 8 bases match TRBD1. Trimming took 5 bases from V and 6 from J; bases not matched to a gene: 6. Germline CDR1 is SGHTA and CDR2 is FQGTGA. The CDR3 extends over 15 amino acids.

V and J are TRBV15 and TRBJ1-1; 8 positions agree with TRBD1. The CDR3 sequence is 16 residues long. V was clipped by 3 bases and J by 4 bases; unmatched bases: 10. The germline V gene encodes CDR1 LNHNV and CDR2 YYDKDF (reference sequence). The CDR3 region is CATSSPSRGLITEAFF. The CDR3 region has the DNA TGTGCCACCAGCAGCCCAAGCAGGGGGCTGATCACTGAAGCTTTCTTT.

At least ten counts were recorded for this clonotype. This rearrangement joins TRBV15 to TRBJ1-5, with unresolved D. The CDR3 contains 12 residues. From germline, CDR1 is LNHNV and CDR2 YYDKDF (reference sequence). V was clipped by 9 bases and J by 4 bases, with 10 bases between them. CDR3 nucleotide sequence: TGTGCCACACGATACGAAAATCAGCCCCAGCATTTT. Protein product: CATRYENQPQHF.

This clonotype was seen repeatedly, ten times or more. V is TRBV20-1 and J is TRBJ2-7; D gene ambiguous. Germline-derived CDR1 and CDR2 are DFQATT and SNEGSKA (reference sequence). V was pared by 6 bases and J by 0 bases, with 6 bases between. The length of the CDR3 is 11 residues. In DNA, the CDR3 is TGCAGTGCCCCAACCTCCTACGAGCAGTACTTC. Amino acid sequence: CSAPTSYEQYF.